These T cell receptor beta chains were read from a single sample in a study of Tregs in tolerant kidney transplant recipients. Only in-frame clones appear in the TCRdb table, and some are missing; sequencing was by immunoSEQ multiplex PCR. The sample lists some 70,000 clones; around 84% were seen once. The specimen sequenced was CD4+ T cells from blood. These receptors were obtained from a human donor in good health. Both conserved end residues are part of each CDR3. The D gene is left open where the match is weak. Size tells how often a clone was seen (once, few, many) or the class of an expanded clone, and some rows leave it out.

TRBV4-2	.	TRBD2	TRBJ2-3	TGTGCCAGCAGCCAAGGGGGACTAGACGACACAGATACGCAGTATTTT	CASSQGGLDDTDTQYF
TRBV11-2	.	.	TRBJ2-7	TGTGCCAGCCGTCCCGGGGCCTGGAGCGAGCAGTACTTC	CASRPGAWSEQYF
TRBV5-1	.	.	TRBJ1-3	TGCGCCAGCAGCTTGGTTCGGGGGACCGTTCCTGGAAACACCATATATTTT	CASSLVRGTVPGNTIYF
TRBV29-1	.	.	TRBJ1-2	TGCAGCGCGAGAGAGGGGTCGTACTATGGCTACACCTTC	CSAREGSYYGYTF
TRBV7-9	.	.	TRBJ2-1	TGTGCCAGCAGCCAAACCCCCGGATGGAAGGAGTTCTTC	CASSQTPGWKEFF
TRBV7-2	.	.	TRBJ2-7	TGTGCCAGCAGCCGCCCCTCCTACGAGCAGTACTTC	CASSRPSYEQYF
TRBV6-6	.	.	TRBJ2-1	TGTGCCAGCACCCAACTACTCGAGCAGTTCTTC	CASTQLLEQFF
TRBV19	.	.	TRBJ2-2	TGTGCCAGTAGTACCCTATACACCGGGGAGCTGTTTTTT	CASSTLYTGELFF
TRBV6-6	.	.	TRBJ1-2	TGTGCCAGCAGTTACAGGGCTAACTATGGCTACACCTTC	CASSYRANYGYTF
TRBV6-1	.	.	TRBJ2-1	TGTGCCAGCAGGAAGGCGGGTGAGCAGTTCTTC	CASRKAGEQFF
TRBV11-2	.	.	TRBJ2-5	TGTGCCAGCAGCTTTAAACGGATTGGGGGCGGTCGGGAGACCCAGTACTTC	CASSFKRIGGGRETQYF
TRBV7-2	.	.	TRBJ1-5	TGTGCCAGCAGCTTAGACTGGGTAAGACAGCCCCAGCATTTT	CASSLDWVRQPQHF
TRBV30	.	.	TRBJ1-5	TGTGCCTGGAGTCTGGGTAGCAATCAGCCCCAGCATTTT	CAWSLGSNQPQHF
TRBV9	once	.	TRBJ2-2	TGTGCCAGCAGCGTTACGGCGGACACCGGGGAGCTGTTTTTT	CASSVTADTGELFF
TRBV5-1	.	.	TRBJ2-6	TGCGCCAGCAGCTTGGTGATAGCAGGGGCCAACGTCCTGACTTTC	CASSLVIAGANVLTF
TRBV14	.	TRBD1	TRBJ1-2	TGTGCCAGCAGCCGAATAGGACAGGCTAAATCGGGTACTAACTATGGCTACACCTTC	CASSRIGQAKSGTNYGYTF
TRBV7-3	.	.	TRBJ2-2	TGTGCCAGCAGCTTGTTCGGCGGGTTGAACACCGGGGAGCTGTTTTTT	CASSLFGGLNTGELFF
TRBV2	once	.	TRBJ1-2	TGTGCCAGCACCCGAGGGGGAAGTAACTATGGCTACACCTTC	CASTRGGSNYGYTF
TRBV30	.	TRBD2	TRBJ2-7	TGTGCCTGGAGTGAGGCTAGCGGGGGTTACCACGAGCAGTACTTC	CAWSEASGGYHEQYF
TRBV4-3	medium-sized	.	TRBJ2-5	TGCGCCAGCAGCCAAGACAGGGAAGAGACCCAGTACTTC	CASSQDREETQYF
TRBV4-1	.	.	TRBJ1-6	TGCGCCAGCAGCCAAGGAATTTGGACAGCACCTAGTTCACCCCTCCACTTT	CASSQGIWTAPSSPLHF
TRBV7-2	many	.	TRBJ2-7	TGTGCCAGCAGCTTACGGTGGGGGGCCCCTAAACACGAGCAGTACTTC	CASSLRWGAPKHEQYF
TRBV2	.	TRBD2	TRBJ2-7	TGTGCCAGCAGTGAAGGGGGTGATCTAGCGGGGGCCTACGAGCAGTACTTC	CASSEGGDLAGAYEQYF
TRBV9	.	TRBD2	TRBJ2-1	TGTGCCAGCAGCGTAGCTCTAGCGGGAACTTACAATGAGCAGTTCTTC	CASSVALAGTYNEQFF
TRBV5-1	once	.	TRBJ1-1	TGCGCCAGCAGCTTGGCCTACGGGGGGACGGCTGAAGCTTTCTTT	CASSLAYGGTAEAFF
TRBV14	.	TRBD2	TRBJ2-3	TGTGCCAGCACCAAGACTAGCGGGAAGGATACGCAGTATTTT	CASTKTSGKDTQYF
TRBV28	.	.	TRBJ1-5	TGTGCCAGCCTTACAGGGACCCAGCCCCAGCATTTT	CASLTGTQPQHF
TRBV4-2	.	TRBD1	TRBJ2-1	TGTGCCAGCAGCCCTCAGGGGGCGGTAGGGGAGCAGTTCTTC	CASSPQGAVGEQFF
TRBV5-1	.	.	TRBJ2-4	TGCGCCAGCAGCTTGGGAGGAGTCAAAAACATTCAGTACTTC	CASSLGGVKNIQYF
TRBV5-6	.	.	TRBJ2-3	TGTGCCAGCAGCTTGGATAGCCGAATCTATTCGGGCTTCACAGATACGCAGTATTTT	CASSLDSRIYSGFTDTQYF
TRBV11-2	.	.	TRBJ2-1	TGTGCCAGCAGCTTAGAAGGGGGAAGCGCCAATGAGCAGTTCTTC	CASSLEGGSANEQFF
TRBV7-9	.	.	TRBJ1-6	TGTGCCAGCAGCTTATTGGGGAGGGTGGATTCACCCCTCCACTTT	CASSLLGRVDSPLHF
TRBV9	once	.	TRBJ2-5	TGTGCCAGCAGCGTAGAGGATGCAGCGCAAGAGACCCAGTACTTC	CASSVEDAAQETQYF
TRBV4-3	.	.	TRBJ1-2	TGCGCCAGCAGCGGGGTACAGGGTTATGGCTACACCTTC	CASSGVQGYGYTF
TRBV9	.	TRBD1	TRBJ2-1	TGTGCCAGCAGCGTAGCTGGAGACAGGGGGGTCTACAATGAGCAGTTCTTC	CASSVAGDRGVYNEQFF